This section outlines one T cell receptor beta chain sequence together with its context. Authors' data handling: Scientists estimated how many nucleated cells there were by amplifying reference gene primers. The repertoire was sequenced with immunoSEQ multiplex PCR; TCRdb's copy has only in-frame clones and lacks some. V and J calls plus clone size are reproduced from that table; the DNA served to infer D and trimming. The sample lists around 80,000 clones, 85% to 90% seen once, with about 4.4% in the top ten. The data originate from a study of blood T cell repertoires in COVID-19. V was pared by 3 bases and J by 1 base, with 8 bases between. Germline CDR1 and CDR2: SGHRS and YFSETQ. CDR3 size: 13 residues.

The clonotype was recovered from a woman aged 80 or over with acute or convalescent COVID-19. Input material: peripheral blood. The V call is TRBV5-1, the J call TRBJ2-7, with a tentative D call TRBD1 (6 bases). The CDR3 DNA reads as TGCGCCAGCAGCTGGGACACTTCCTACGAGCAGTACTTC. Translation gives CASSWDTSYEQYF. The whole variable domain, remainder taken from reference TRBV5-1 and TRBJ2-7, is KAGVTQTPRYLIKTRGQQVTLSCSPISGHRSVSWYQQTPGQGLQFLFEYFSETQRNKGNFPGRFSGRQFSNSRSEMNVSTLELGDSALYLCASSWDTSYEQYFGPGTRLTVT.